This TCR beta chain was sequenced for a study of blood T cell repertoires in COVID-19. For the study at large: Collection of acute and convalescent COVID-19 samples took place in the United States, Italy and Spain. PBMCs, B-cell-depleted T cells, or T cells provided the cDNA or gDNA that made up the material.

The CDR3 consists of 14 residues. Germline-derived CDR1 and CDR2 are MNHEY and SVGAGI. V lost 4 bases and J lost 5, with 15 bases in between. Per the original data handling: Amplified reference gene primers provided the basis for estimating nucleated cell counts. Using immunoSEQ multiplex PCR, the repertoire was profiled, and TCRdb retains in-frame clones only, with some absent. V, J and clone size are those of that table, while D and trimming were read from the DNA. The data show 150,000 to 200,000 clones, 60% to 80% seen once. The chain links TRBV6-5 to TRBJ2-7, with D maybe TRBD1 (6 bases). Sequencing input: peripheral blood. The clonotype was recovered from a man between 60 and 75 years old with active or convalescent COVID-19. The CDR3 is CASSSPTGKDEQYF. The DNA for the CDR3 is TGTGCCAGCAGTTCACCGACAGGAAAGGACGAGCAGTACTTC.